This T cell receptor (beta chain) was profiled in a study of CD8 T cells in ankylosing spondylitis. V shed 3 bases and J shed 4 bases, with 15 bases lying between them. CDR1 is MDHEN and CDR2 is SYDVKM in the germline V gene. The CDR3 has 15 residues. TCRdb reprocessed the 5' RACE reads with MiXCR, giving one entry per CDR3 protein. The table lists 150,000 to 200,000 distinct CDR3 sequences, around 13% of them singletons. The table lists this clonotype with many counts. This clonotype originated in a female donor with ankylosing spondylitis or in good health (not recorded which). Sequencing was performed on blood, either unsorted or a sorted T cell fraction (not recorded which). The J gene is TRBJ1-2, the V gene TRBV28; D gene ambiguous. The CDR3 DNA is TGTGCCAGCAGTTTTTTGTCCAGGAACCTCTATGGCTACACCTTC. Its protein product is CASSFLSRNLYGYTF.